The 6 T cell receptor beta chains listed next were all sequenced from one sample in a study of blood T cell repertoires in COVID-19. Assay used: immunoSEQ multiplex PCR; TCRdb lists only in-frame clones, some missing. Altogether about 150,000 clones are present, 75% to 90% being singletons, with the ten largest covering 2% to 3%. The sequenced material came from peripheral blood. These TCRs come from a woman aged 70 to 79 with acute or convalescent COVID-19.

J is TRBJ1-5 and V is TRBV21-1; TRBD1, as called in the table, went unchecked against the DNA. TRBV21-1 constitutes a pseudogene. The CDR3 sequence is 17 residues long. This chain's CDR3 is CASSKAGGNVSNQPQHF. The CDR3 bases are TGTGCCAGCAGCAAAGCAGGGGGCAACGTTAGCAATCAGCCCCAGCATTTT.

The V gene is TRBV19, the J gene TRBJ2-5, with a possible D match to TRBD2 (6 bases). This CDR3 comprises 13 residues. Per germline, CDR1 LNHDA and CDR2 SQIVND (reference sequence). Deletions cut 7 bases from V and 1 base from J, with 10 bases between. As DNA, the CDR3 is TGTGCCAGTAAGGAGGGCGGCCAAGAGACCCAGTACTTC. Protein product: CASKEGGQETQYF.

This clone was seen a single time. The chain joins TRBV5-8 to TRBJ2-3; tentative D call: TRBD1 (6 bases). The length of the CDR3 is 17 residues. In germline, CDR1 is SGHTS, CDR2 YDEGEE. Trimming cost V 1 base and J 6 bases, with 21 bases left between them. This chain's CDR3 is CASSLRSPLTGRDTQYF. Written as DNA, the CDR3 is TGTGCCAGCAGCTTGAGGTCCCCTTTGACAGGCAGGGATACGCAGTATTTT. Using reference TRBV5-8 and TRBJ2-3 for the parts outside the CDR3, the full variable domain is EAGVTQSPTHLIKTRGQQATLRCSPISGHTSVYWYQQALGLGLQFLLWYDEGEERNRGNFPPRFSGRQFPNYSSELNVNALELEDSALYLCASSLRSPLTGRDTQYFGPGTRLTVL.

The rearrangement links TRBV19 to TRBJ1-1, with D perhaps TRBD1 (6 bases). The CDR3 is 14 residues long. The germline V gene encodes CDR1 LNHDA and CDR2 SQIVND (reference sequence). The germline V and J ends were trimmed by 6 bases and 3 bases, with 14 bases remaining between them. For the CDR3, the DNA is TGTGCCAGTAGACTGGGGGGGCGAGACACTGAAGCTTTCTTT. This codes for CASRLGGRDTEAFF.

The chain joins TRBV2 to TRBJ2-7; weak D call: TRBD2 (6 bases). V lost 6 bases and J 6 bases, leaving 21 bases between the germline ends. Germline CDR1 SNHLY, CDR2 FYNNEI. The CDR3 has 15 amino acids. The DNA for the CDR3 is TGTGCCAGCAGAAGAACAGTCGGGGGAGGATCCGAGCAGTACGTC. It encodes CASRRTVGGGSEQYV.

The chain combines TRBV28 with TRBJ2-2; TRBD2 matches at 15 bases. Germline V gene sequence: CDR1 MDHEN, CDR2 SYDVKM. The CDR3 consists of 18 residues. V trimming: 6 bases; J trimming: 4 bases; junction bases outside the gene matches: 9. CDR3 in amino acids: CASSPGLAGGRGTGELFF. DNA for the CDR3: TGTGCCAGCAGCCCGGGACTAGCGGGGGGCCGGGGCACCGGGGAGCTGTTTTTT.